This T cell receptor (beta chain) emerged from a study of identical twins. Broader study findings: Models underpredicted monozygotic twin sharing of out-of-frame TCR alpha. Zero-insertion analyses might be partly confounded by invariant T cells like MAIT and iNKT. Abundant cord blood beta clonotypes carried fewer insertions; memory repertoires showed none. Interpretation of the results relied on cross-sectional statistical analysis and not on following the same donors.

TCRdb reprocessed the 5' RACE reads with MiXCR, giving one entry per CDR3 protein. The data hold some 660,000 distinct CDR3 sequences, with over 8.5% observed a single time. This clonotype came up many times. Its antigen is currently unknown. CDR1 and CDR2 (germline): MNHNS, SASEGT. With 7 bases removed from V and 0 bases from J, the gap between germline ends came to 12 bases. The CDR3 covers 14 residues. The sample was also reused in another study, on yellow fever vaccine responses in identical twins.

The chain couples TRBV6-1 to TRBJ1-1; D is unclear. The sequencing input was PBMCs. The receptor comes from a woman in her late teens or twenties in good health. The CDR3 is CASTPEYMNTEAFF. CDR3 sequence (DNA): TGTGCCAGCACCCCCGAATATATGAACACTGAAGCTTTCTTT.